This TCR beta chain was captured in a study of cytomegalovirus exposure and HLA in healthy donors. Study-level results: A list of 150 to 200 TCR beta chains associated with cytomegalovirus was given. Evidence from a later analysis indicated that most CMV-associated TCR beta chains looked HLA-restricted.

Trimming cost V 1 base and J 2 bases, with 9 bases left between them. This CDR3 has 15 amino acids. From germline, CDR1 is LGHNA and CDR2 YNFKEQ. The primer mix had 60 Vbeta and 13 Jbeta primers. Sequencing was performed with immunoSEQ multiplex PCR; in TCRdb, only in-frame clones are kept and a portion is missing. The table shows tens of thousands of clones, with around 80% occurring only once. In the case of this clone: Its cognate antigen is unknown.

The TCR sequence derives from a man aged 40-49 years in good health and CMV-seronegative. The sequenced material came from PBMCs. This sequence joins TRBV4-2 and TRBJ2-1; D not resolved. CDR3 amino acids: CASSQGYTAYNEQFF. DNA for the CDR3: TGTGCCAGCAGCCAAGGATACACAGCCTACAATGAGCAGTTCTTC.